This TCR beta chain was captured by sequencing in a study of CD8 T cells in Susac syndrome. Germline-derived CDR1 and CDR2 are MNHEY and SMNVEV (reference sequence). The length of the CDR3 is 13 residues. V shed 3 bases and J shed 3 bases, with 9 bases lying between them. Random hexamers served to reverse transcribe roughly 0.45 to 1 ug RNA. By means of immunoSEQ multiplex PCR, TCR beta CDR3 spanning 54 Vbeta and 13 Jbeta underwent amplification. Each CDR3 protein gets one entry after TCRdb re-called the immunoSEQ multiplex PCR reads with MiXCR. Here the sample spans under 150,000 distinct CDR3 sequences, approximately 93% being singletons. Peripheral blood CD8+ and CD4+ T cells were profiled by TCR beta sequencing. This clonotype turned up a few times.

The V and J genes are TRBV27 and TRBJ2-7, with no clear D. Sequencing was carried out using CD8+ T cells from PBMCs. This TCR came from a human donor in good health. The CDR3 nucleotides read TGTGCCAGCAGTTTGGGCCAGTACTACGAGCAGTACTTC. It translates to CASSLGQYYEQYF.